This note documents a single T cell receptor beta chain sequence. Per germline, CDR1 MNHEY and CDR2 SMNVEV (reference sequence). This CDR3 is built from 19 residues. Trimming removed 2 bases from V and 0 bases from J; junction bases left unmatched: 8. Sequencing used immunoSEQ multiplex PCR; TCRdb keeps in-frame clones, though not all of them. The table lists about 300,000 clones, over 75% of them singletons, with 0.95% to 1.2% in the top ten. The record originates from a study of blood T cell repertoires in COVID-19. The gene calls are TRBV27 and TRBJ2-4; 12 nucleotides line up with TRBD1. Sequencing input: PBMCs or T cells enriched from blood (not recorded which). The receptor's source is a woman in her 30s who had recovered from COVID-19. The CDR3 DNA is TGTGCCAGCAGTTTAATCGGGACAGGGGGCTCCCGAGCCAAAAACATTCAGTACTTC. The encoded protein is CASSLIGTGGSRAKNIQYF.